A selection of T cell receptor beta chains follows, all from one sample in a study of spatial heterogeneity in lung cancer. MiXCR was run by TCRdb on the 5' RACE reads, yielding one entry per CDR3 protein. This sample carries 110,000 or so distinct CDR3 sequences, roughly 10% of them seen once, and the ten largest clones take roughly a quarter. The source material was PBMCs, sampled at follow-up. The origin of the receptors is a female donor with early-stage non-small cell lung cancer. Each CDR3 is given with its conserved first and last residue. A D gene is named only where the DNA matches it firmly. Clone size is not always given. Where it is, it says once, few, many or a class for expanded clones.

- - TRBJ1-1 TRBV7-4 16 TGTGCCAGCAGCTTAGACAGGGCACACTTGAACACTGAAGCTTTCTTT CASSLDRAHLNTEAFF
many - TRBJ1-1 TRBV5-6 14 TGTGCCAGCAGCTTGAGAGGGGTTCCGGGTGAAGCTTTCTTT CASSLRGVPGEAFF
few - TRBJ2-2 TRBV12-3/TRBV12-4 14 TGTGCCAGCACCCGACACCAGAACACCGGGGAGCTGTTTTTT CASTRHQNTGELFF
- - TRBJ1-2 TRBV5-1 15 TGCGCCAGCAGCCGGACGGGCAGGGATAACTATGGCTACACCTTC CASSRTGRDNYGYTF
many TRBD1 TRBJ1-5 TRBV6-5 16 TGTGCCAGCAGTTCAAGACAGGGTGCGCGCAATCAGCCCCAGCATTTT CASSSRQGARNQPQHF
few - TRBJ1-5 TRBV28 16 TGTGCCAGCAACCTGGCCGGGGGCTACTTCAATCAGCCCCAGCATTTT CASNLAGGYFNQPQHF
many - TRBJ2-2 TRBV19 12 TGTGCCAGTCTGAAGAACGGCGGGGAGCTGTTTTTT CASLKNGGELFF
many TRBD1 TRBJ2-1 TRBV7-9 14 TGTGCCAGCAGCGCGAGGACAGGCTACAATGAGCAGTTCTTC CASSARTGYNEQFF
- TRBD2 TRBJ2-1 TRBV20-1 15 TGCAGTGCTAGTTCTCCGAGGGCTAGCGGAAATGAGCAGTTCTTC CSASSPRASGNEQFF
- TRBD1 TRBJ2-7 TRBV20-1 14 TGCAGTGCTAGAGATCGGAACAGGGGCGGCGAGCAGTACTTC CSARDRNRGGEQYF
few - TRBJ2-7 TRBV28 12 TGTGCCAGCAGAGCGAGGAACTACGAGCAGTACTTC CASRARNYEQYF
many - TRBJ1-6 TRBV4-2 14 TGTGCCAGCAGTCTTCAGGGTTCGAATTCACCCCTCCACTTT CASSLQGSNSPLHF
few TRBD2 TRBJ2-1 TRBV20-1 16 TGCAGTGCCCTACCGATGGGGAGGGCGTCGGTCAATGAGCAGTTCTTC CSALPMGRASVNEQFF
many - TRBJ2-3 TRBV2 13 TGTGCCACCGGACATTTTAACACAGATACGCAGTATTTT CATGHFNTDTQYF
- - TRBJ1-1 TRBV9 15 TGTGCCAGCAGCGTAGTAGATTTTCCGAACACTGAAGCTTTCTTT CASSVVDFPNTEAFF
many TRBD2 TRBJ2-2 TRBV29-1 14 TGCAGCGTTGAACTCGGGAGGGCCAGCGGGGAGCTGTTTTTT CSVELGRASGELFF
few - TRBJ2-3 TRBV29-1 12 TGCAGCGTTGCGGGGGCCACAGATACGCAGTATTTT CSVAGATDTQYF
- TRBD1 TRBJ1-1 TRBV7-3 14 TGTGCCAGCAGCTCACAGGGGGTAGTCACTGAAGCTTTCTTT CASSSQGVVTEAFF
many - TRBJ2-5 TRBV10-2 13 TGCGCCAGCACGCATGGGCCCAGTGAGACCCAGTACTTC CASTHGPSETQYF
many TRBD2 TRBJ2-5 TRBV23-1 16 TGCGCCAGCAGTCTTACAGGGACTAGCGGGAAAGAGACCCAGTACTTC CASSLTGTSGKETQYF
- TRBD1 TRBJ2-5 TRBV24-1 15 TGTGCCACCAGTGCATCCGGGACAGGACAAGAGACCCAGTACTTC CATSASGTGQETQYF